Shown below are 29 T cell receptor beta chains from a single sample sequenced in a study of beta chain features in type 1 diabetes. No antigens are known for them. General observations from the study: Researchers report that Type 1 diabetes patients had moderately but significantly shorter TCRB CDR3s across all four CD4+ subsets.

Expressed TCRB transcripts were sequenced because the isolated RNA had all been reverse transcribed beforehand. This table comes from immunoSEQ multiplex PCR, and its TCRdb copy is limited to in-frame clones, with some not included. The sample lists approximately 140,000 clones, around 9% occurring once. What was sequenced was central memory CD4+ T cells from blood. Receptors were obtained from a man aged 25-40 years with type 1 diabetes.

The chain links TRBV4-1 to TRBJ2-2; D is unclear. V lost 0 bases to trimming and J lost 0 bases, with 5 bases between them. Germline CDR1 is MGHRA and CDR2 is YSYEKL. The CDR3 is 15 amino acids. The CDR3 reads CASSQETTNTGELFF. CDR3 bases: TGCGCCAGCAGCCAAGAAACTACGAACACCGGGGAGCTGTTTTTT.

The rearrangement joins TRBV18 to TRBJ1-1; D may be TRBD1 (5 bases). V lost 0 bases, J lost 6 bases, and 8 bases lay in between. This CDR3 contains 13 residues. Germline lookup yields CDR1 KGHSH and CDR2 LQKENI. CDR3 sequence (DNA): TGTGCCAGCTCACCACCATCAGGGCCTGAAGCTTTCTTT. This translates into CASSPPSGPEAFF.

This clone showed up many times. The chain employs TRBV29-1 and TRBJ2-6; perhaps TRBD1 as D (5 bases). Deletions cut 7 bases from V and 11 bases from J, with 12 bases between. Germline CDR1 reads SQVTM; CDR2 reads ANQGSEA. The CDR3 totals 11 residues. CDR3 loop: CSAGATDVLTF. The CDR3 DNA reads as TGCAGCGCTGGGGCGACAGACGTCCTGACTTTC.

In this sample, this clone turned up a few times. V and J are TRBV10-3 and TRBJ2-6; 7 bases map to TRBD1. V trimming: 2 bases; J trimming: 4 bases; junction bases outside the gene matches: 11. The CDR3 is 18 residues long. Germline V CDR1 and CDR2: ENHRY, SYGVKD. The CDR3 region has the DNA TGTGCCATCAGTGAGGGGCGGCAGGGGGATTACGGGGCCAACGTCCTGACTTTC. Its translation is CAISEGRQGDYGANVLTF.

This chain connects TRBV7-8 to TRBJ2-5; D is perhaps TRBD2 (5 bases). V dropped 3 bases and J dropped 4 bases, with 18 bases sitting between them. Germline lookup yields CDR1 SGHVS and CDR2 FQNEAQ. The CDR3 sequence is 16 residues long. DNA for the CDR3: TGTGCCAGCAGCTTCGCCCCGGACTTAATGGGAGAGACCCAGTACTTC. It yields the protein CASSFAPDLMGETQYF.

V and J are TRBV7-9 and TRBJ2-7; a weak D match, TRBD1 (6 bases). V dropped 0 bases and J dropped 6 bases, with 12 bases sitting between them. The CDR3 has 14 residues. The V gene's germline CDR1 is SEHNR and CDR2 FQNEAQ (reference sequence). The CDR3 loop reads CASSLAAGDVEQYF. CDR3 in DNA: TGTGCCAGCAGCTTAGCGGCAGGGGACGTCGAGCAGTACTTC.

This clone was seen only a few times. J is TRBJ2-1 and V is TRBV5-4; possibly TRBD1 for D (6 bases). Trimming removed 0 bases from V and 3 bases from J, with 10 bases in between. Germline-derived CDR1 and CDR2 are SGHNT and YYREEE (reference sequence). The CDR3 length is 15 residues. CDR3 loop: CASSLEGGNYNEQFF. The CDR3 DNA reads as TGTGCCAGCAGCTTGGAAGGGGGAAACTACAATGAGCAGTTCTTC.

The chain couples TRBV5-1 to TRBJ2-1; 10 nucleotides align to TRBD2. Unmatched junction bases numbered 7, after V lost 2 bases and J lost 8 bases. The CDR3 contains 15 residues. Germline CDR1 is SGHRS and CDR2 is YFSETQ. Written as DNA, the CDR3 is TGCGCCAGCAGCTTCCCCAGCGGGGGGGTGCATGAGCAGTTCTTC. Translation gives CASSFPSGGVHEQFF.

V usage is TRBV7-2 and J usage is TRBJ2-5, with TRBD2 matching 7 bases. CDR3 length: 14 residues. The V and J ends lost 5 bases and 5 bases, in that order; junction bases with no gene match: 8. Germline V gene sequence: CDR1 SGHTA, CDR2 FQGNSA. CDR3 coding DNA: TGTGCCAGCAGCCAACAAGCGGGGTCTGAGACCCAGTACTTC. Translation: CASSQQAGSETQYF.

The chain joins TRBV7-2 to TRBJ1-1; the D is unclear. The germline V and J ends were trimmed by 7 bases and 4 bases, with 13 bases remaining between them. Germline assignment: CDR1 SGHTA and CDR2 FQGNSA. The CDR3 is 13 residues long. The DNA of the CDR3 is TGTGCCAGCATGCGAGGGTCGGGCACTGAAGCTTTCTTT. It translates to CASMRGSGTEAFF.

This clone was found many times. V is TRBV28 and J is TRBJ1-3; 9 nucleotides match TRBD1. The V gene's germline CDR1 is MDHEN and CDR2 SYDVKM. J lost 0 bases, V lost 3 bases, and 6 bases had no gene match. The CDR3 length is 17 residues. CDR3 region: CASSFTRDRASGNTIYF. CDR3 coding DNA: TGTGCCAGCAGTTTCACCCGGGACAGGGCCTCTGGAAACACCATATATTTT.

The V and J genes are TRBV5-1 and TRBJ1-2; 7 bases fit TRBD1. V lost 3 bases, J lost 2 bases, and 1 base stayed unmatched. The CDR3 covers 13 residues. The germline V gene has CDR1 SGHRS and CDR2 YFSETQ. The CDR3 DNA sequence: TGCGCCAGCAGCTCGGGACAGAACTATGGCTACACCTTC. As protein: CASSSGQNYGYTF.

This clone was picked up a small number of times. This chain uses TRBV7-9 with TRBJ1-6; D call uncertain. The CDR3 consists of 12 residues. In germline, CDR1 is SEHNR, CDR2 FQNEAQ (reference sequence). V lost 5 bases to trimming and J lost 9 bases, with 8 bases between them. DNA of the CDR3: TGTGCCAGCAGCGACAACGTTTCACCCCTCCACTTT. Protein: CASSDNVSPLHF.

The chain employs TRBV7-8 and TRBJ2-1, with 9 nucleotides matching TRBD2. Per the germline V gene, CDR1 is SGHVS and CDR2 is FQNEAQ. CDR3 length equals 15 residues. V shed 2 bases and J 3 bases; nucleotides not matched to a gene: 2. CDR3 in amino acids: CASSLLTSGYNEQFF. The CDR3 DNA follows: TGTGCCAGCAGCTTACTGACTAGCGGCTACAATGAGCAGTTCTTC.

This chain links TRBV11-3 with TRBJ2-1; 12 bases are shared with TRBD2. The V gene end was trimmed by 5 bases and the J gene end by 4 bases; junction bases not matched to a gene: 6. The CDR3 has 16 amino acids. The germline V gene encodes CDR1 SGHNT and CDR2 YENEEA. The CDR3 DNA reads TGTGCCAGCAGCCAACAGCTAGCGGGGGGGTACAATGAGCAGTTCTTC. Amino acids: CASSQQLAGGYNEQFF.

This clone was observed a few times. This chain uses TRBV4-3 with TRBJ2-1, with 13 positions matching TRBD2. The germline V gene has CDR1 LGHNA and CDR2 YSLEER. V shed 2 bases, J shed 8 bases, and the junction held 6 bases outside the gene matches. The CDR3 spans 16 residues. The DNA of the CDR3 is TGCGCCAGCAGCCAATCGACTAGCGGGGGGTACGATGAGCAGTTCTTC. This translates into CASSQSTSGGYDEQFF.

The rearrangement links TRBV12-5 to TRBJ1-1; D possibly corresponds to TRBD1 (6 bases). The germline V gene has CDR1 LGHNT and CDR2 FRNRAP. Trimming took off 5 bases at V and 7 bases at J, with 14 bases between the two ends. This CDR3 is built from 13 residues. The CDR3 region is CASGVQGKGEAFF. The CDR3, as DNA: TGTGCTAGTGGTGTCCAGGGGAAAGGTGAAGCTTTCTTT.

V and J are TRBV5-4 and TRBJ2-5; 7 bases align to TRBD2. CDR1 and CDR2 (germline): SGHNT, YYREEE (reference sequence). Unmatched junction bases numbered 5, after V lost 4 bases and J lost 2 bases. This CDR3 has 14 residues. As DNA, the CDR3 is TGTGCCAGCAGCGGGGGACTATCTCAAGAGACCCAGTACTTC. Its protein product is CASSGGLSQETQYF.

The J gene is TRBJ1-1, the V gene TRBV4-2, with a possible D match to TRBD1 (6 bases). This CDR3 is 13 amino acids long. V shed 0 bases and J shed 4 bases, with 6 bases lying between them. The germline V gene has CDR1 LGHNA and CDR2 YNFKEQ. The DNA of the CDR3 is TGTGCCAGCAGCCAAGAAGGGGGCACTGAAGCTTTCTTT. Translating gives CASSQEGGTEAFF.

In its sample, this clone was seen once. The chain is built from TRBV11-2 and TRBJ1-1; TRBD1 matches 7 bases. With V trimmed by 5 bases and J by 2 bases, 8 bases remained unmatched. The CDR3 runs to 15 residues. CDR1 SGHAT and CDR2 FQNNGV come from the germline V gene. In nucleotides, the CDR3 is TGTGCCAGCAGCGGTATAGGGACAGCTAACACTGAAGCTTTCTTT. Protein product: CASSGIGTANTEAFF.

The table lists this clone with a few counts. The DNA of the CDR3 is TGCAGTACAGGGATCAATGAGCAGTTCTTC. Protein product: CSTGINEQFF. V gene TRBV20-1 combines with J gene TRBJ2-1; a possible D gene is TRBD1 (6 bases). The CDR3 contains 10 residues. Germline V lookup: CDR1 DFQATT, CDR2 SNEGSKA (reference sequence). V was clipped by 8 bases and J by 6 bases, with 8 bases between them.

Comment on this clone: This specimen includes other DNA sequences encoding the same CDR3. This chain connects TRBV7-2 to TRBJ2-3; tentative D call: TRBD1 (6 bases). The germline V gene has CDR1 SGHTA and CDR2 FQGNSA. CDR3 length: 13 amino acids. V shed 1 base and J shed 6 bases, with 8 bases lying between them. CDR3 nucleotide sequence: TGTGCCAGCAGCTTAGGCCAGGGGGATACGCAGTATTTT. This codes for CASSLGQGDTQYF.

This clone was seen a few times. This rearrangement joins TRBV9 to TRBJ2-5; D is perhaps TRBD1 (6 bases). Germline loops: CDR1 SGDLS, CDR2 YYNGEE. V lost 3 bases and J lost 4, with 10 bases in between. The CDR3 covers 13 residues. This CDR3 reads CASSGQDGETQYF. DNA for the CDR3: TGTGCCAGCAGCGGACAGGACGGAGAGACCCAGTACTTC.

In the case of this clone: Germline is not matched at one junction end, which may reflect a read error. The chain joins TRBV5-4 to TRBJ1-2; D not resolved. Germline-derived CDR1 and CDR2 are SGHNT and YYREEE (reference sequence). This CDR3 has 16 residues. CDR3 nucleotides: TGCGCCAGCAGCCAAGATTGGAGGGATCTTGACTATGGCTACACCTTC. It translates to CASSQDWRDLDYGYTF.

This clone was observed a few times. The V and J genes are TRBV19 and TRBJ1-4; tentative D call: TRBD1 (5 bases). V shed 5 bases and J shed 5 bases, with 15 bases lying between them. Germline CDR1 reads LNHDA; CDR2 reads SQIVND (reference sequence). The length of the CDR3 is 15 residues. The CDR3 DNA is TGTGCCAGTAGTCTCCCCGGGGGAACGAATGAAAAACTGTTTTTT. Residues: CASSLPGGTNEKLFF.

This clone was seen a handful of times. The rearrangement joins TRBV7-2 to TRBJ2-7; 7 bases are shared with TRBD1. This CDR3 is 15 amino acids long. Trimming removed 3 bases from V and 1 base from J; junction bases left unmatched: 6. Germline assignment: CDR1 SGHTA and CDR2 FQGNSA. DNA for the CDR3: TGTGCCAGCAGCTTTAGGGGGCAGGGGTCCTACGAGCAGTACTTC. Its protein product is CASSFRGQGSYEQYF.

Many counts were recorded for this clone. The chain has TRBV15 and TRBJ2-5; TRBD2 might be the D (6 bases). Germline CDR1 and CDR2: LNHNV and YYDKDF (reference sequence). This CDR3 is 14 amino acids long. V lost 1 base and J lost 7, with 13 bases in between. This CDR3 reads CATSRGGDDGTQYF. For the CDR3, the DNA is TGTGCCACCAGCAGAGGGGGGGACGACGGGACCCAGTACTTC.

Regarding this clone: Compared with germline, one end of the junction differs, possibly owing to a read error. The CDR3 region is CASSFRGGWNF. The CDR3 DNA is TGTGCCAGCAGTTTTCGGGGAGGTTGGAACTTC. The V and J genes are TRBV27 and TRBJ2-7; TRBD2 might be the D (6 bases). CDR1 and CDR2 (germline): MNHEY, SMNVEV (reference sequence). The CDR3 consists of 11 residues.

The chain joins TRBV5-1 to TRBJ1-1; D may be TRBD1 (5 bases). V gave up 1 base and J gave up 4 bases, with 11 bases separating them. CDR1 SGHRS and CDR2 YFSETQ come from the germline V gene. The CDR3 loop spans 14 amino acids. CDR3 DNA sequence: TGCGCCAGCAGCTTGCAACGGGGGACCACTGAAGCTTTCTTT. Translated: CASSLQRGTTEAFF. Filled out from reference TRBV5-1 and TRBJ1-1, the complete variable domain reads KAGVTQTPRYLIKTRGQQVTLSCSPISGHRSVSWYQQTPGQGLQFLFEYFSETQRNKGNFPGRFSGRQFSNSRSEMNVSTLELGDSALYLCASSLQRGTTEAFFGQGTRLTVV.